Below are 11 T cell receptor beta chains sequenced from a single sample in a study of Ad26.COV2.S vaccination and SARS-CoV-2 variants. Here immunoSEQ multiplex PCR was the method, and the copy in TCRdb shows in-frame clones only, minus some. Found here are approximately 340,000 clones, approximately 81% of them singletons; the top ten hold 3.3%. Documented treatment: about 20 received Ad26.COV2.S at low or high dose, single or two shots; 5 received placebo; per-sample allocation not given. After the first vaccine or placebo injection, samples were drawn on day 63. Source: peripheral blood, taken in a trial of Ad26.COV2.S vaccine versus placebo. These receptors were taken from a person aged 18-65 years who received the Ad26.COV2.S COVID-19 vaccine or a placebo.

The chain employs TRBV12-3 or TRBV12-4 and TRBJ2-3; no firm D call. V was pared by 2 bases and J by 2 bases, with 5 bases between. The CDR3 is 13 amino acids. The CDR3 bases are TGTGCCAGCAGTTTATCCGTCACAGATACGCAGTATTTT. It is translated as CASSLSVTDTQYF.

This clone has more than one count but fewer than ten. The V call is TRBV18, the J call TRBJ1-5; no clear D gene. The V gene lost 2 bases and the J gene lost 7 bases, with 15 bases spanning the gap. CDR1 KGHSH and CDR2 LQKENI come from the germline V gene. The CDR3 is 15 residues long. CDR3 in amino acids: CASSPYTTAQQPQHF. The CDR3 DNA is TGTGCCAGCTCACCATATACCACGGCGCAGCAGCCCCAGCATTTT.

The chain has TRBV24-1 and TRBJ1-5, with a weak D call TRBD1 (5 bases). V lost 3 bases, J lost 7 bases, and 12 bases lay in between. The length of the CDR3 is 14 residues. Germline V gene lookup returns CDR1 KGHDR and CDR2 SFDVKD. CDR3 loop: CATSDPNGDQPQHF. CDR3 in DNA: TGTGCCACCAGTGATCCCAATGGGGACCAGCCCCAGCATTTT.

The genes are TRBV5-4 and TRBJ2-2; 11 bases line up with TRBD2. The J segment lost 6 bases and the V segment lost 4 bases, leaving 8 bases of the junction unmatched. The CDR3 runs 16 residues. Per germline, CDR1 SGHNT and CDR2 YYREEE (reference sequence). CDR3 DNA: TGTGCCAGCAGCCCCCCTAGCGGGAGGCCGGCCGGGGAGCTGTTTTTT. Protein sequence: CASSPPSGRPAGELFF.

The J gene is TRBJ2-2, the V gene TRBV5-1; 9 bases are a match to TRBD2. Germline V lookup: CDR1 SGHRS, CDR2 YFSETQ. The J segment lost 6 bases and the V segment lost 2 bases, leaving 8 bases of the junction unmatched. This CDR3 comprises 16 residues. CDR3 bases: TGCGCCAGCAGCTTATTAGCGGGAGACTGGGCCGGGGAGCTGTTTTTT. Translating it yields CASSLLAGDWAGELFF.

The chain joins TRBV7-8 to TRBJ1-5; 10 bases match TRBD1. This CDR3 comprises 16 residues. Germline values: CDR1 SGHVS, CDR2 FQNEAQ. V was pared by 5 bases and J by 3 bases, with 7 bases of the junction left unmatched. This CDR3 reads CASSPGQGVVNQPQHF. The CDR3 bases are TGTGCCAGCAGCCCCGGACAGGGGGTTGTCAATCAGCCCCAGCATTTT. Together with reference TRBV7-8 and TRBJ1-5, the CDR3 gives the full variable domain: GAGVSQSPRYKVAKRGQDVALRCDPISGHVSLFWYQQALGQGPEFLTYFQNEAQLDKSGLPSDRFFAERPEGSVSTLKIQRTQQEDSAVYLCASSPGQGVVNQPQHFGDGTRLSIL.

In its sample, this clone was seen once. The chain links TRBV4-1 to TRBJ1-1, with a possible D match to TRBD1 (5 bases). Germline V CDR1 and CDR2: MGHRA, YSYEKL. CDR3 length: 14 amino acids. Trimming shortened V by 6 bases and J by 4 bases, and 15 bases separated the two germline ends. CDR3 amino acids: CASSRGAGSTEAFF. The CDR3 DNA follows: TGCGCCAGCAGTAGAGGGGCCGGGAGCACTGAAGCTTTCTTT.

The CDR3 DNA is TGTGCCAGCAGCCAGGGACAGGGGACTCAAAAACTGTTTTTT. Translation: CASSQGQGTQKLFF. The chain employs TRBV5-4 and TRBJ1-4; 10 nucleotides align to TRBD1. The V segment lost 4 bases and the J segment 9 bases; nucleotides outside the gene matches: 6. The CDR3 sequence is 14 residues long. Germline V gene lookup returns CDR1 SGHNT and CDR2 YYREEE (reference sequence).

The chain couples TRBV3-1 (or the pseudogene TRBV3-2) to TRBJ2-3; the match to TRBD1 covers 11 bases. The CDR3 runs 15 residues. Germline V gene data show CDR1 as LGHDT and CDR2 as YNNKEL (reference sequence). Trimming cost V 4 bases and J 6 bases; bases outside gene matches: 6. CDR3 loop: CASSLGQGAEDTQYF. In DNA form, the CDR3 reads TGTGCCAGCAGCCTCGGACAGGGGGCGGAGGATACGCAGTATTTT.

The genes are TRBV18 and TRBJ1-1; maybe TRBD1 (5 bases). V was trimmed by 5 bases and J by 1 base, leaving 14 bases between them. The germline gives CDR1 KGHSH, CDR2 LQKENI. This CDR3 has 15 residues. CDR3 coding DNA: TGTGCCAGCTCATTCGAGGGCAGGGCGAACACTGAAGCTTTCTTT. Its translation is CASSFEGRANTEAFF. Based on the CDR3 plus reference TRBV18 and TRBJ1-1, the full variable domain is NAGVMQNPRHLVRRRGQEARLRCSPMKGHSHVYWYRQLPEEGLKFMVYLQKENIIDESGMPKERFSAEFPKEGPSILRIQQVVRGDSAAYFCASSFEGRANTEAFFGQGTRLTVV.

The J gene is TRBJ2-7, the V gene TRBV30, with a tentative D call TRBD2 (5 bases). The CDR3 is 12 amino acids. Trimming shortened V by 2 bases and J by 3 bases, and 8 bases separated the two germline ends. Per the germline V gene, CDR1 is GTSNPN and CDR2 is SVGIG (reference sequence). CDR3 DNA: TGTGCCTGGAGTTCGGGAAACTACGAGCAGTACTTC. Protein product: CAWSSGNYEQYF.